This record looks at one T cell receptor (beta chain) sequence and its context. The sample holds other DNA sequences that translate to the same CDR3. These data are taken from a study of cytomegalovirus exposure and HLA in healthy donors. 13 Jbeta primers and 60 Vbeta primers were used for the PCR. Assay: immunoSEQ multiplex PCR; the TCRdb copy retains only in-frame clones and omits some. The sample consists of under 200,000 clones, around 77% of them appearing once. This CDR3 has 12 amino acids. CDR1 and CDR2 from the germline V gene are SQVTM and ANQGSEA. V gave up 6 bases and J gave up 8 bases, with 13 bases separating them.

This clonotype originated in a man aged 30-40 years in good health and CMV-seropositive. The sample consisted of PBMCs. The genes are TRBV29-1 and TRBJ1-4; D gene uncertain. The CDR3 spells CSVGSAIEKLFF. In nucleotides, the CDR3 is TGCAGCGTGGGCTCAGCAATCGAAAAACTGTTTTTT. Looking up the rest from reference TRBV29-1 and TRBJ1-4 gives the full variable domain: SAVISQKPSRDICQRGTSLTIQCQVDSQVTMMFWYRQQPGQSLTLIATANQGSEATYESGFVIDKFPISRPNLTFSTLTVSNMSPEDSSIYLCSVGSAIEKLFFGSGTQLSVL.